This TCR beta chain stems from a study of T-cell reconstitution after alpha-beta-depleted transplantation in children. V gave up 0 bases and J gave up 0 bases, with 15 bases separating them. This CDR3 region has 18 residues. The V gene's germline CDR1 is SGHTA and CDR2 FQGNSA. The authors prepared the TCRbeta library with unique molecular identifiers. Each CDR3 protein gets one entry after TCRdb re-called the PCR reads with MiXCR. Found here are about 610,000 distinct CDR3 sequences, under 12% of them singletons; the top ten hold less than 4.5%. Sequenced material: PBMCs from the stem cell graft donor, taken from the stem cell graft. The gene calls are TRBV7-2 and TRBJ2-1; no definite D call. The origin of this receptor is a human donor who donated a stem cell graft to a child with acute myeloid leukemia. In nucleotides, the CDR3 is TGTGCCAGCAGCTTAGCTTCTCGGCCGTGGGGCTCCTACAATGAGCAGTTCTTC. This encodes CASSLASRPWGSYNEQFF.